This T cell receptor beta chain was profiled in a study of blood T cell repertoires in COVID-19. Study in general: Collection of acute and convalescent COVID-19 samples took place in the United States, Italy and Spain. The analysed material was cDNA or gDNA that came from T cells, B-cell-depleted T cells, or PBMCs.

As processed by the authors: Amplifying reference gene primers gave estimates of nucleated cell counts. TCRdb's copy holds only in-frame clones and misses some; the assay was immunoSEQ multiplex PCR. Clone size and V and J calls were adopted from that table, with D and trimming inferred from the DNA. The sample consists of some 300,000 clones, nearly 90% of them appearing once. The TCR comes from a woman aged 25-40 years with COVID-19, enrolled during active disease. The sequenced material came from peripheral blood.

The CDR3 spells CAISLTGFQETQYF. CDR3 bases: TGTGCCATAAGCCTCACAGGGTTCCAAGAGACCCAGTACTTC. The chain has TRBV10-3 and TRBJ2-5, with D possibly TRBD1 on 6 matching bases. Between the trimmed V and J ends, which lost 9 bases and 1 base, there was a span of 15 bases. There are 14 residues in the CDR3. Per germline, CDR1 ENHRY and CDR2 SYGVKD.